This T cell receptor (beta chain) was documented in a study of T cells after yellow fever vaccination. Trimming took off 0 bases at V and 8 bases at J, with 10 bases between the two ends. This CDR3 is built from 13 residues. CDR1 is LNHDA, CDR2 SQIVND, per germline (reference sequence). UMIs were added to TCR cDNA along with a universal primer site when it was made by 5'RACE template switching. TCRdb ran MiXCR on the 5' RACE reads and lists one entry per CDR3 protein. The sample yields 600,000 to 750,000 distinct CDR3 sequences, 9% to 15% seen once. This clonotype appeared a few times. The antigen is unknown. Whole-study results and caveats: Highly abundant clonotypes carried over from the bulk population could end up in FACS-sorted repertoires as contaminants.

This sequence joins TRBV19 and TRBJ1-1, with D possibly matching TRBD1 (5 bases). The receptor was derived from a man younger than 40 who received the YFV17D yellow fever vaccine. Material: PBMCs, obtained on the day of the yellow fever booster vaccination. CDR3 nucleotides: TGTGCCAGTAGTATAGAGAGGGGAGCCGAAGCTTTCTTT. Its translation: CASSIERGAEAFF.